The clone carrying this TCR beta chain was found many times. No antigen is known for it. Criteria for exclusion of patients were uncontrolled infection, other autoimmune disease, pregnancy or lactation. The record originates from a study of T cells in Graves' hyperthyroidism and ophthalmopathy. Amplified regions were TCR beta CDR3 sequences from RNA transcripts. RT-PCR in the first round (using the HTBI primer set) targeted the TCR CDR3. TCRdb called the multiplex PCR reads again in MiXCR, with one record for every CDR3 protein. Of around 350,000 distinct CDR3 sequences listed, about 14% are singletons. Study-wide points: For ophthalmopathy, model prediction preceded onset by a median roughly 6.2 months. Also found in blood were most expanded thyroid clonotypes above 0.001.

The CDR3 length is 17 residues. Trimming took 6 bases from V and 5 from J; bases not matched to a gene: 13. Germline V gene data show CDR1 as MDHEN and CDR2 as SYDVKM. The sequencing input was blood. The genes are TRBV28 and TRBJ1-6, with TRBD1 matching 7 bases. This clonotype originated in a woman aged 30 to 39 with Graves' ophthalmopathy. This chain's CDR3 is CASSPTSTGHHNSPLHF. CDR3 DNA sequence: TGTGCCAGCAGCCCAACATCGACAGGGCACCATAATTCACCCCTCCACTTT.